The 18 T cell receptor beta chains in this list originate from one sample, sequenced in a study of low-dose radiotherapy and immunotherapy resistance in tumors. Alpha and beta chains were covered, as first-strand cDNA relied on TRAV- and TRBV-specific primers. TCR amplification ran approximately 22 PCR cycles using constant-region and V-primer adapter primers. TCRdb reanalysed the reads using MiXCR and keeps one entry per CDR3 protein. Among about 12,000 distinct CDR3 sequences, around 74% were seen once, and the ten largest hold about 3.4%. Receptors originate from a human donor with advanced metastatic prostate, ovarian, gallbladder or colorectal cancer (not recorded which). This table probably holds off-target reads from a library built for another chain.

The rearrangement links TRBV12-3 or TRBV12-4 to TRBJ2-3; 9 bases line up with TRBD1. The junction had 4 bases not matched to a gene; V was cut back by 4 bases and J by 2 bases. This CDR3 has 15 residues. CDR3 in DNA: TGTGCCAGCAGTTACAGGGGGCTCTACACAGATACGCAGTATTTT. Translation gives CASSYRGLYTDTQYF.

The V gene is TRBV29-1, the J gene TRBJ2-2; 10 bases map to TRBD1. Losses at the gene ends were 6 bases for V and 9 bases for J; bases not matched to a gene: 7. The CDR3 runs to 13 residues. Germline CDR1 and CDR2: SQVTM and ANQGSEA. The CDR3 reads CSVGDRGLRELFF. As DNA, the CDR3 is TGCAGCGTCGGGGACAGGGGACTGAGGGAGCTGTTTTTT.

V and J are TRBV19 and TRBJ1-4; 8 positions match TRBD1. The CDR3 loop spans 15 amino acids. CDR1 is LNHDA, CDR2 SQIVND, per germline (reference sequence). Germline trimming cut 5 bases from V and 6 bases from J; bases unmatched to any gene: 8. The CDR3, as DNA: TGTGCCAGTAGTTCACTATCAGGGGGCGATGAAAAACTGTTTTTT. It codes for CASSSLSGGDEKLFF.

This rearrangement joins TRBV9 to TRBJ2-7, with TRBD2 matching 9 bases. V trimming: 3 bases; J trimming: 3 bases; junction bases outside the gene matches: 7. The germline V gene encodes CDR1 SGDLS and CDR2 YYNGEE. This CDR3 is built from 15 residues. CDR3 bases: TGTGCCAGCAGCGCCACAACTAGCGGGTACTACGAGCAGTACTTC. Translating gives CASSATTSGYYEQYF.

The chain links TRBV7-6 to TRBJ2-7; TRBD1 matches 11 bases. Germline V gene sequence: CDR1 SGHVS, CDR2 FNYEAQ. The ends lost 1 base at V and 5 bases at J; junction bases unmatched: 4. The CDR3 has 15 amino acids. The CDR3 nucleotides are TGTGCCAGCAGCTTAGATAGGACAGGGGGCCACGAGCAGTACTTC. Residues: CASSLDRTGGHEQYF.

In its sample, this clonotype was seen once. The chain recombines TRBV5-6 with TRBJ2-5; 9 positions match TRBD1. This CDR3 has 14 amino acids. V lost 4 bases to trimming and J lost 2 bases; unmatched junction nucleotides: 3. CDR1 is SGHDT and CDR2 is YYEEEE in the germline V gene. This CDR3 reads CASSPGQGQETQYF. CDR3 bases: TGTGCCAGCAGCCCCGGACAGGGGCAAGAGACCCAGTACTTC.

The rearrangement uses TRBV28 and TRBJ2-1; 9 positions agree with TRBD2. Losses at the gene ends were 6 bases for V and 5 bases for J; bases not matched to a gene: 5. The CDR3 contains 14 residues. The V gene's germline CDR1 is MDHEN and CDR2 SYDVKM. CDR3 amino acids: CASSRGTSHNEQFF. The DNA for the CDR3 is TGTGCCAGCAGCCGAGGGACTAGCCACAATGAGCAGTTCTTC.

The chain joins TRBV10-3 to TRBJ1-5; D gene uncertain. The V gene's germline CDR1 is ENHRY and CDR2 SYGVKD. The CDR3 loop spans 12 amino acids. Trimming removed 4 bases at V and 7 bases at J, with 8 bases between. The CDR3 DNA is TGTGCCATCAGTGGACCGAAACAGCCCCAGCATTTT. It codes for CAISGPKQPQHF.

This clonotype appeared once. The V and J genes are TRBV21-1 and TRBJ2-1; whether TRBD1, the table's D call, matches the DNA was not checked. TRBV21-1 is a known pseudogene. This CDR3 region has 12 residues. The CDR3: CASSTRTGRQFF. CDR3 nucleotides: TGTGCCAGCAGCACTCGGACAGGGAGGCAGTTCTTC.

The rearrangement joins TRBV12-5 to TRBJ1-5, with D possibly matching TRBD1 (5 bases). From germline, CDR1 is LGHNT and CDR2 FRNRAP. With 6 bases removed from V and 2 bases from J, the gap between germline ends came to 14 bases. This CDR3 has 15 residues. The CDR3 loop is CASGDGTVGNQPQHF. The CDR3 region has the DNA TGTGCTAGTGGGGACGGGACGGTCGGCAATCAGCCCCAGCATTTT.

The CDR3 sequence is CASRTGTANTGELFF. DNA for the CDR3: TGTGCCAGTCGGACCGGGACAGCCAACACCGGGGAGCTGTTTTTT. The chain combines TRBV19 with TRBJ2-2; TRBD1 agrees at 7 bases. Unmatched junction bases numbered 8, after V lost 8 bases and J lost 2 bases. The CDR3 runs 15 residues. Per germline, CDR1 LNHDA and CDR2 SQIVND (reference sequence).

The V call is TRBV5-1, the J call TRBJ2-2; 9 nucleotides match TRBD1. The CDR3 has 14 residues. J lost 7 bases, V lost 3 bases, and 4 bases had no gene match. The germline V gene has CDR1 SGHRS and CDR2 YFSETQ. CDR3 protein: CASSWDREDGELFF. CDR3 DNA: TGCGCCAGCAGCTGGGACAGGGAGGACGGGGAGCTGTTTTTT. Variable domain in full (rest from reference TRBV5-1 and TRBJ2-2): KAGVTQTPRYLIKTRGQQVTLSCSPISGHRSVSWYQQTPGQGLQFLFEYFSETQRNKGNFPGRFSGRQFSNSRSEMNVSTLELGDSALYLCASSWDREDGELFFGEGSRLTVL.

The chain uses TRBV3-1 and TRBJ2-7; D may be TRBD1 (6 bases). The CDR3 is 14 amino acids. With 4 bases removed from V and 7 bases from J, the gap between germline ends came to 17 bases. From germline, CDR1 is LGHDT and CDR2 YNNKEL (reference sequence). CDR3 nucleotide sequence: TGTGCCAGCAGCCCAGTCATGGGGGCGGGTGAGCAGTACTTC. It translates to CASSPVMGAGEQYF.

The chain is built from TRBV3-1 and TRBJ2-3; D call uncertain. Germline V gene lookup returns CDR1 LGHDT and CDR2 YNNKEL (reference sequence). The CDR3 has 12 residues. V lost 0 bases, J lost 5 bases, and 3 bases lay in between. Here the CDR3 DNA reads TGTGCCAGCAGCCAAGATAGAGATACGCAGTATTTT. Translating gives CASSQDRDTQYF.

V usage is TRBV10-3 and J usage is TRBJ1-3; D may be TRBD1 (5 bases). There are 17 residues in the CDR3. V dropped 4 bases and J dropped 4 bases, with 20 bases sitting between them. Germline lookup yields CDR1 ENHRY and CDR2 SYGVKD. The CDR3 DNA follows: TGTGCCATCAGTGCGACCCCCGGAGGGACGTTGGGAAACACCATATATTTT. This sequence encodes CAISATPGGTLGNTIYF.

This chain uses TRBV10-3 with TRBJ2-7, with TRBD1 matching 8 bases. This CDR3 has 15 amino acids. The germline gives CDR1 ENHRY, CDR2 SYGVKD. V dropped 8 bases and J dropped 0; count of bases not matched to a gene: 9. The CDR3 protein is CAIRATGDLSYEQYF. The CDR3 DNA is TGTGCCATCCGGGCGACAGGGGACCTCTCCTACGAGCAGTACTTC.

The chain couples TRBV20-1 to TRBJ2-3, with TRBD1 matching 8 bases. Germline loops: CDR1 DFQATT, CDR2 SNEGSKA (reference sequence). The CDR3 has 16 amino acids. V trimming: 1 base; J trimming: 3 bases; junction bases outside the gene matches: 9. Here the CDR3 DNA reads TGCAGTGCTAGAGGGTTCGGGACAGGAGTGACAGATACGCAGTATTTT. It yields the protein CSARGFGTGVTDTQYF.

In this sample, this clonotype turned up a few times. The V and J genes are TRBV5-4 and TRBJ2-7; no clear D gene. Trimming left V 4 bases short and J 0 bases short, with 14 bases between. CDR3 length: 15 residues. CDR1 and CDR2 (germline): SGHNT, YYREEE (reference sequence). This chain's CDR3 is CASSVIEASSYEQYF. In DNA form, the CDR3 reads TGTGCCAGCAGCGTGATAGAAGCTAGCTCCTACGAGCAGTACTTC.